The 15 T cell receptor beta chains given below trace back to one sample, sequenced in a study of blood T cell repertoires in COVID-19. Assay: immunoSEQ multiplex PCR; the TCRdb copy retains only in-frame clones and omits some. The data hold 360,000 or so clones, with less than 90% observed a single time. The sample comprised PBMCs or T cells enriched from blood (not recorded which). The source is a woman between 45 and 65 years old who had recovered from COVID-19.

A few counts support this clone. V usage is TRBV5-8 and J usage is TRBJ2-2; D not resolved. The CDR3 is 15 amino acids. The germline V gene has CDR1 SGHTS and CDR2 YDEGEE. Trimming removed 0 bases at V and 4 bases at J, with 10 bases between. The CDR3 DNA sequence: TGTGCCAGCAGCTTGGTTCCCACGGGCACCGGGGAGCTGTTTTTT. Translation gives CASSLVPTGTGELFF. Looking up the rest from reference TRBV5-8 and TRBJ2-2 gives the full variable domain: EAGVTQSPTHLIKTRGQQATLRCSPISGHTSVYWYQQALGLGLQFLLWYDEGEERNRGNFPPRFSGRQFPNYSSELNVNALELEDSALYLCASSLVPTGTGELFFGEGSRLTVL.

The rearrangement links TRBV9 to TRBJ1-1; TRBD1 agrees at 8 bases. V lost 2 bases, J lost 4 bases, and 4 bases stayed unmatched. The length of the CDR3 is 14 residues. Germline CDR1 is SGDLS and CDR2 is YYNGEE. The CDR3 DNA follows: TGTGCCAGCAGCGTTCAGGGGGCGAGCACTGAAGCTTTCTTT. It codes for CASSVQGASTEAFF.

This chain connects TRBV5-5 to TRBJ1-2; TRBD1 agrees at 8 bases. Germline CDR1 is SGHKS and CDR2 is YYEKEE (reference sequence). Germline trimming cut 1 base from V and 4 bases from J; bases unmatched to any gene: 9. This CDR3 region has 16 residues. This chain's CDR3 is CASSLSLTGATYGYTF. The CDR3 coding sequence is TGTGCCAGCAGCTTGTCATTGACAGGGGCTACCTATGGCTACACCTTC.

This clone was observed a few times. The V gene is TRBV5-6, the J gene TRBJ2-2, with 7 bases that match TRBD1. This CDR3 has 15 amino acids. The J segment lost 2 bases and the V segment lost 2 bases, leaving 3 bases of the junction unmatched. The V gene's germline CDR1 is SGHDT and CDR2 YYEEEE. CDR3 DNA sequence: TGTGCCAGCAGCTTCGGGACAGTAAACACCGGGGAGCTGTTTTTT. It encodes CASSFGTVNTGELFF.

CDR3 in amino acids: CASSQSIATNEKLFF. The DNA of the CDR3 is TGCGCCAGCAGCCAGTCCATAGCAACTAATGAAAAACTGTTTTTT. V usage is TRBV4-3 and J usage is TRBJ1-4; D gene unclear. Germline CDR1 and CDR2: LGHNA and YSLEER. The V gene lost 3 bases and the J gene lost 0 bases, with 8 bases spanning the gap. This CDR3 region has 15 residues.

CDR3 loop: CASSPTLQRNTEAFF. The CDR3 nucleotides are TGTGCCAGCAGCCCAACCTTACAGAGGAACACTGAAGCTTTCTTT. This chain connects TRBV7-9 to TRBJ1-1; D gene uncertain. Germline CDR1 and CDR2: SEHNR and FQNEAQ (reference sequence). The CDR3 totals 15 residues. Trimming removed 5 bases at V and 1 base at J, with 14 bases between.

Comments on this clone: At the DNA level, this CDR3 is encoded by other sequences in the same sample as well. CDR3: CASSQGLAGGDTQYF. As DNA, the CDR3 is TGCGCCAGCAGCCAGGGACTAGCGGGAGGTGATACGCAGTATTTT. The chain recombines TRBV4-1 with TRBJ2-3, with TRBD2 matching 15 bases. Germline V gives CDR1 MGHRA, CDR2 YSYEKL. The V segment lost 3 bases and the J segment 6 bases; nucleotides outside the gene matches: 1. The length of the CDR3 is 15 residues.

The chain is built from TRBV5-5 and TRBJ1-2; no reliable D call. V dropped 0 bases and J dropped 7 bases, with 13 bases sitting between them. Germline values: CDR1 SGHKS, CDR2 YYEKEE (reference sequence). CDR3 length: 14 residues. The CDR3 spells CASSLEISSGGYTF. As DNA, the CDR3 is TGTGCCAGCAGCTTGGAAATCTCTAGCGGTGGCTACACCTTC.

J is TRBJ1-2 and V is TRBV7-3; TRBD1 might be the D (5 bases). CDR3 length: 13 residues. Germline CDR1 SGHTA, CDR2 FQGTGA. V was trimmed by 2 bases and J by 3 bases, leaving 7 bases between them. In nucleotides, the CDR3 is TGTGCCAGCAGCTTAGGAGGGGACTATGGCTACACCTTC. Residues: CASSLGGDYGYTF.

Details on this clone: Other nucleotide sequences in the sample specify the same CDR3. This rearrangement joins TRBV5-4 to TRBJ2-5, with 8 bases that match TRBD1. V lost 2 bases and J lost 5; bases outside the gene matches: 8. Germline CDR1 and CDR2: SGHNT and YYREEE (reference sequence). This CDR3 region has 15 residues. The CDR3 spells CASSLGDRGRETQYF. Written as DNA, the CDR3 is TGTGCCAGCAGCTTAGGAGACAGGGGACGGGAGACCCAGTACTTC.

The V and J genes are TRBV21-1 and TRBJ1-1. TRBV21-1 represents a pseudogene. CDR3 size: 11 residues. The CDR3, as DNA: TGTGCCAGCAGCGACGGGGCTGAAGCTTTCTTT. This encodes CASSDGAEAFF.

The chain has TRBV6-2 or TRBV6-3 and TRBJ2-1; a weak D match, TRBD2 (5 bases). V dropped 0 bases and J dropped 3 bases, with 12 bases sitting between them. The CDR3 length is 16 residues. In germline, CDR1 is MNHEY, CDR2 SVGEGT. The CDR3 sequence is CASSYSQSGSYNEQFF. CDR3 DNA sequence: TGTGCCAGCAGTTACTCGCAGAGCGGAAGCTACAATGAGCAGTTCTTC.

The genes are TRBV19 and TRBJ2-5; D may be TRBD2 (6 bases). This CDR3 spans 14 amino acids. Trimming pared 1 base from V and 7 bases from J, leaving 13 bases between. Germline assignment: CDR1 LNHDA and CDR2 SQIVND (reference sequence). CDR3 sequence reads: CASSIASSAGTQYF. The CDR3, as DNA: TGTGCCAGTAGTATAGCCTCTAGCGCTGGGACCCAGTACTTC.

J is TRBJ1-1 and V is TRBV28; a possible D gene is TRBD1 (6 bases). The CDR3 sequence is 13 residues long. V gave up 1 base and J gave up 11 bases, with 14 bases separating them. From germline, CDR1 is MDHEN and CDR2 SYDVKM. The CDR3 sequence: CASSLLPEQGAFF. The CDR3 DNA sequence: TGTGCCAGCAGTTTATTACCAGAGCAGGGGGCTTTCTTT.

The chain links TRBV11-3 to TRBJ2-2, with TRBD2 matching 9 bases. V lost 5 bases, J lost 2 bases, and 12 bases stayed unmatched. CDR3 length: 18 residues. The germline V gene encodes CDR1 SGHNT and CDR2 YENEEA. DNA for the CDR3: TGTGCCAGCAGCGATTGGACTAGCGTCACCCCTAACACCGGGGAGCTGTTTTTT. It is translated as CASSDWTSVTPNTGELFF.